This passage covers 31 T cell receptor beta chains from one sample sequenced in a study of regulatory T cells in long-lasting Graves disease. Regarding time point: newly diagnosed GD, antithyroid drugs for less than 3 months. PBMC-extracted RNA yielded the TCR library. Sequencing libraries for TCR beta were prepared with iRepertoire HTBI primers and Arm-PCR of CDR3 regions. TCRdb redid the calling of the multiplex PCR reads with MiXCR, one entry per CDR3 protein. The table includes approximately 470,000 distinct CDR3 sequences, around 16% detected once. These sequences were also reported in another study, on T cells in Graves' hyperthyroidism and ophthalmopathy.

Sequences were derived from peripheral blood mononuclear cells (PBMCs), sampled at new diagnosis, from a patient treated with antithyroid drugs. These TCRs come from a man aged 40-49 years with Graves disease.

This clonotype was picked up many times. J is TRBJ2-4 and V is TRBV11-2; 8 bases are a match to TRBD1. Trimming removed 6 bases from V and 7 bases from J; junction bases left unmatched: 5. The CDR3 spans 13 residues. Germline V gene sequence: CDR1 SGHAT, CDR2 FQNNGV. The CDR3 is CASSVGQDNIQYF. CDR3 nucleotides: TGTGCCAGCAGTGTGGGACAGGATAACATTCAGTACTTC.

In nucleotides, the CDR3 is TGTGCCACGCAACGGGGGGACCAAGAGACCCAGTACTTC. This codes for CATQRGDQETQYF. The genes are TRBV28 and TRBJ2-5, with 7 positions matching TRBD2. The CDR3 length is 13 residues. The ends lost 10 bases at V and 0 bases at J; junction bases unmatched: 5. CDR1 is MDHEN, CDR2 SYDVKM, per germline.

The table lists this clonotype with many counts. This sequence joins TRBV6-5 and TRBJ2-2, with a tentative D call TRBD1 (7 bases). Germline V gene sequence: CDR1 MNHEY, CDR2 SVGAGI. This CDR3 comprises 17 residues. Trimming cost V 1 base and J 4 bases, with 16 bases left between them. The CDR3 spells CASSYLGQGGFTGELFF. DNA of the CDR3: TGTGCCAGCAGTTACTTGGGGCAGGGGGGTTTCACCGGGGAGCTGTTTTTT.

In this sample, this clonotype turned up a few times. This may arise from a read error, as a much more abundant clone is one base away. The chain uses TRBV27 and TRBJ2-1; TRBD2 matches at 10 bases. V shed 7 bases and J 7 bases; nucleotides not matched to a gene: 10. Germline V CDR1 and CDR2: MNHEY, SMNVEV (reference sequence). The CDR3 totals 15 residues. The CDR3 DNA reads TGTGCCAGCACCGACGGGGGGACTAGCGATAATGAGCAGTTCTTC. Its protein product is CASTDGGTSDNEQFF.

This chain joins TRBV28 and TRBJ2-2; D is possibly TRBD1 or TRBD2 (6 bases each). The V end lost 10 bases, the J end lost 7 bases, and 19 bases lay between the germline ends. The CDR3 totals 14 residues. Germline lookup yields CDR1 MDHEN and CDR2 SYDVKM. CDR3 in amino acids: CATSRVGGHGELFF. In DNA form, the CDR3 reads TGTGCCACTTCCCGGGTGGGGGGACACGGGGAGCTGTTTTTT.

In this sample, this clonotype turned up many times. This chain uses TRBV7-9 with TRBJ2-4; D is ambiguous. Germline V gives CDR1 SEHNR, CDR2 FQNEAQ (reference sequence). This CDR3 has 15 residues. Trimming cost V 2 bases and J 3 bases, with 11 bases left between them. The CDR3 DNA reads TGTGCCAGCAGCTTATCTCTGCGCGACAAAAACATTCAGTACTTC. This gives the protein CASSLSLRDKNIQYF.

This clonotype was recorded a few times. The gene calls are TRBV30 and TRBJ1-4; the D is unclear. The CDR3 has 12 residues. The V and J ends lost 5 bases and 8 bases respectively, with 12 bases between them. Looked up from germline, CDR1 is GTSNPN and CDR2 is SVGIG (reference sequence). CDR3 in amino acids: CAWAQSFEKLFF. CDR3 DNA: TGTGCCTGGGCTCAAAGCTTCGAAAAACTGTTTTTT.

The V and J genes are TRBV12-5 and TRBJ2-7; TRBD2 is a possible D gene (5 bases). Germline CDR1 and CDR2: LGHNT and FRNRAP. Between the trimmed V and J ends, which lost 4 bases and 6 bases, there was a span of 10 bases. CDR3 length equals 12 residues. CDR3 sequence (DNA): TGTGCTAGTGGTTGGCTAGCTCGCGAGCAGTACTTC. Encoded protein: CASGWLAREQYF.

At least ten counts were recorded for this clonotype. The chain uses TRBV10-3 and TRBJ2-1, with D possibly called TRBD1 or TRBD2 (5 bases each). Trimming removed 6 bases from V and 6 bases from J, with 9 bases in between. The CDR3 runs to 12 residues. Germline loops: CDR1 ENHRY, CDR2 SYGVKD. CDR3 residues: CAISRDLNEQFF. CDR3 DNA: TGTGCCATCAGCCGGGACCTCAATGAGCAGTTCTTC.

This clonotype was seen many times. This chain links TRBV28 with TRBJ1-5; D might be TRBD1 (6 bases). The V and J ends lost 6 bases and 4 bases respectively, with 13 bases between them. The CDR3 sequence is 14 residues long. Germline CDR1 is MDHEN and CDR2 is SYDVKM. This CDR3 reads CASRPWTANQPQHF. As DNA, the CDR3 is TGTGCCAGCAGACCTTGGACAGCAAATCAGCCCCAGCATTTT.

About this clonotype itself: A read error may be the cause here, since a much bigger clone is one base away. CDR3 residues: CASSDTTDTQYF. CDR3 sequence (DNA): TGTGCCAGCAGTGACACCACAGATACGCAGTATTTT. The V and J genes are TRBV6-1 and TRBJ2-3, with no clear D. Trimming took 3 bases from V and 2 from J, leaving 3 bases between them. Germline CDR1 and CDR2: MNHNS and SASEGT. CDR3 length: 12 amino acids.

This clonotype was counted only a few times. The V gene is TRBV5-6, the J gene TRBJ2-7; D possibly corresponds to TRBD2 (6 bases). Between the trimmed V and J ends, which lost 4 bases and 5 bases, there was a span of 16 bases. The germline gives CDR1 SGHDT, CDR2 YYEEEE. The CDR3 sequence is 14 residues long. CDR3 nucleotide sequence: TGTGCCAGCAGCATAGGCGGGGTTCGGCACGAGCAGTACTTC. Encoded protein: CASSIGGVRHEQYF. Full variable domain (rest looked up from reference TRBV5-6 and TRBJ2-7): DAGVTQSPTHLIKTRGQQVTLRCSPKSGHDTVSWYQQALGQGPQFIFQYYEEEERQRGNFPDRFSGHQFPNYSSELNVNALLLGDSALYLCASSIGGVRHEQYFGPGTRLTVT.

There are a few counts of this clonotype. V is TRBV5-1 and J is TRBJ2-1; 10 bases map to TRBD2. This CDR3 has 15 residues. Per the germline V gene, CDR1 is SGHRS and CDR2 is YFSETQ. Germline trimming cut 1 base from V and 8 bases from J; bases unmatched to any gene: 6. The DNA of the CDR3 is TGCGCCAGCAGCTTGAAGATAGCGGGAGGCGATGAGCAGTTCTTC. Residues: CASSLKIAGGDEQFF.

This chain joins TRBV4-1 and TRBJ2-1, with 8 bases fitting TRBD1. From germline, CDR1 is MGHRA and CDR2 YSYEKL. Trimming cost V 4 bases and J 5 bases; bases outside gene matches: 4. The CDR3 is made up of 14 amino acids. The CDR3 DNA sequence: TGCGCCAGCAGCCCGGACAGGGTCCACAATGAGCAGTTCTTC. It translates to CASSPDRVHNEQFF.

This clonotype was found a few times. CDR3 in amino acids: CAWSVRDGDTIYF. CDR3 DNA sequence: TGTGCCTGGAGTGTTCGGGACGGGGACACCATATATTTT. This chain uses TRBV30 with TRBJ1-3, with TRBD1 as a possible D gene (5 bases). This CDR3 comprises 13 residues. The ends were cut back, 0 bases at V and 8 bases at J, with 11 bases in the middle. Germline V lookup: CDR1 GTSNPN, CDR2 SVGIG (reference sequence).

The chain has TRBV20-1 and TRBJ1-1; a weak D match, TRBD1 (5 bases). The CDR3 contains 15 residues. V gave up 0 bases and J gave up 1 base, with 12 bases separating them. Germline V gene sequence: CDR1 DFQATT, CDR2 SNEGSKA (reference sequence). The CDR3 reads CSARDPGPKNTEAFF. Here the CDR3 DNA reads TGCAGTGCTAGAGATCCAGGGCCTAAGAACACTGAAGCTTTCTTT.

This clonotype has more than one count but fewer than ten. CDR3 protein: CASSLFRGDGSPLHF. The CDR3 DNA sequence: TGTGCCAGCAGTTTATTCCGGGGGGACGGGTCACCCCTCCACTTT. The V gene is TRBV27, the J gene TRBJ1-6, with D maybe TRBD1 (5 bases). The CDR3 is 15 residues long. CDR1 and CDR2 from the germline V gene are MNHEY and SMNVEV (reference sequence). Trimming took off 1 base at V and 10 bases at J, with 14 bases between the two ends.

V usage is TRBV11-2 and J usage is TRBJ2-1; TRBD2 agrees at 13 bases. Germline V gives CDR1 SGHAT, CDR2 FQNNGV. The V and J ends lost 3 bases and 5 bases, in that order; junction bases with no gene match: 7. This CDR3 contains 17 residues. CDR3 amino acids: CASSFRTSGRGDNEQFF. DNA for the CDR3: TGTGCCAGCAGCTTCAGGACTAGCGGGAGAGGGGACAATGAGCAGTTCTTC.

CDR3: CASSVVAGAPYEQYF. The CDR3 DNA sequence: TGTGCCAGCAGCGTTGTAGCGGGAGCACCCTACGAGCAGTACTTC. This chain joins TRBV6-1 and TRBJ2-7; 9 bases are shared with TRBD2. CDR1 MNHNS and CDR2 SASEGT come from the germline V gene. V lost 6 bases and J lost 2; bases outside the gene matches: 8. The CDR3 runs to 15 residues.

This clonotype was picked up many times. This sequence joins TRBV14 and TRBJ2-7; 9 bases are shared with TRBD1. This CDR3 is 16 amino acids long. Germline CDR1 is SGHDN and CDR2 is FVKESK. The junction had 10 bases not matched to a gene; V was cut back by 4 bases and J by 3 bases. CDR3: CASSRATGTGLYEQYF. CDR3 coding DNA: TGTGCCAGCAGCCGGGCAACCGGGACAGGGCTCTACGAGCAGTACTTC.

A single count supports this clonotype. The CDR3 end shows no conserved phenylalanine or tryptophan, and so a read error is likely. V and J are TRBV12-3 or TRBV12-4 and TRBJ2-7, with D possibly being TRBD2 (6 bases). The CDR3 is 13 amino acids. V lost 0 bases to trimming and J lost 3 bases, with 6 bases between them. The CDR3 loop reads CASSLAGGYEQYS. Written as DNA, the CDR3 is TGTGCCAGCAGTTTAGCGGGGGGCTACGAGCAGTACTCC.

This clonotype occurred many times. The chain carries TRBV11-3 and TRBJ2-5; D is uncertain. Germline loops: CDR1 SGHNT, CDR2 YENEEA. V was clipped by 2 bases and J by 3 bases, with 7 bases between them. The CDR3 has 13 amino acids. For the CDR3, the DNA is TGTGCCAGCAGCTTAAGCAGCAAAGAGACCCAGTACTTC. It translates to CASSLSSKETQYF.

This clonotype was recorded many times. This rearrangement joins TRBV12-3 or TRBV12-4 to TRBJ2-1, with D unclear. Between the trimmed V and J ends, which lost 4 bases and 5 bases, there was a span of 15 bases. The CDR3 runs 15 residues. Written as DNA, the CDR3 is TGTGCCAGCAGTTCCCCCCTGCGACCGGACAATGAGCAGTTCTTC. This sequence encodes CASSSPLRPDNEQFF.

Notes on this clonotype: Its ends do not fully match the called genes, so a read error is possible. V is TRBV27 and J is TRBJ2-7; 7 nucleotides align to TRBD1. The CDR3 length is 18 residues. In germline, CDR1 is MNHEY, CDR2 SMNVEV (reference sequence). In DNA form, the CDR3 reads TGTGCCAGCAGTTTAGGTCAGATGAGGGGACAGAGAGACTACGGGCAGTACTTC. It specifies CASSLGQMRGQRDYGQYF.

This clonotype was picked up one time. A far larger clone is one base from this, pointing to a likely read error. The CDR3 DNA follows: TGTGCCAGCAGCTCCAGCCTGGACAGGGGGCATGAGCAGTACTTC. Its protein product is CASSSSLDRGHEQYF. V gene TRBV7-2 combines with J gene TRBJ2-3, with 11 bases identical to TRBD1. The J call may be incorrect, as the DNA end agrees better with TRBJ2-7. The V gene's germline CDR1 is SGHTA and CDR2 FQGNSA. The CDR3 is 15 amino acids.

This clonotype was observed at least ten times. This chain connects TRBV6-1 to TRBJ2-3, with 12 positions matching TRBD2. The germline V gene has CDR1 MNHNS and CDR2 SASEGT. This CDR3 is 17 amino acids long. The junction had 12 bases not matched to a gene; V was cut back by 5 bases and J by 6 bases. The DNA of the CDR3 is TGTGCCAGCAGTCCCCGAGCTAGCGGGAGGGCCAACGATACGCAGTATTTT. Translating gives CASSPRASGRANDTQYF.

This clonotype was recorded many times. The chain employs TRBV10-3 and TRBJ2-7; 7 bases line up with TRBD2. V was pared by 0 bases and J by 6 bases, with 8 bases of the junction left unmatched. CDR1 and CDR2 from the germline V gene are ENHRY and SYGVKD. This CDR3 has 15 residues. The CDR3 bases are TGTGCCATCAGTGAGTCGGGAGGGAAGTCGGGCGAGCAGTACTTC. This translates into CAISESGGKSGEQYF.

The CDR3 protein is CSVSMGTGGSYGYTF. In DNA form, the CDR3 reads TGCAGCGTTTCTATGGGGACAGGGGGCAGCTATGGCTACACCTTC. V gene TRBV29-1 combines with J gene TRBJ1-2; 12 positions agree with TRBD1. Germline-derived CDR1 and CDR2 are SQVTM and ANQGSEA. The CDR3 is made up of 15 amino acids. Losses at the gene ends were 5 bases for V and 4 bases for J; bases not matched to a gene: 8.

This chain links TRBV29-1 with TRBJ2-5; 8 nucleotides line up with TRBD1. Germline CDR1 and CDR2: SQVTM and ANQGSEA. The CDR3 consists of 12 residues. V was pared by 7 bases and J by 5 bases, with 6 bases of the junction left unmatched. CDR3 in amino acids: CSARQGPETQYF. CDR3 DNA: TGCAGCGCAAGACAGGGGCCGGAGACCCAGTACTTC.

This clonotype was detected many times. The V and J genes are TRBV2 and TRBJ2-4, with 8 bases lining up with TRBD1. The CDR3 is 15 amino acids. V gave up 8 bases and J gave up 1 base; unmatched junction bases: 7. Per germline, CDR1 SNHLY and CDR2 FYNNEI. The CDR3 is CASGRQGTAKNIQYF. In DNA form, the CDR3 reads TGTGCCAGCGGTAGACAGGGGACGGCCAAAAACATTCAGTACTTC.

This clonotype was counted ten times or more. The junction differs from germline at one of its ends, possibly a read error. The chain couples TRBV5-1 to TRBJ2-7; 7 nucleotides line up with TRBD2. CDR1 SGHRS and CDR2 YFSETQ come from the germline V gene. The CDR3 has 13 residues. CDR3 sequence reads: CASSLGGFYEQYF. CDR3 in DNA: TGTGCCAGCAGTCTCGGGGGGTTCTACGAGCAGTACTTC.